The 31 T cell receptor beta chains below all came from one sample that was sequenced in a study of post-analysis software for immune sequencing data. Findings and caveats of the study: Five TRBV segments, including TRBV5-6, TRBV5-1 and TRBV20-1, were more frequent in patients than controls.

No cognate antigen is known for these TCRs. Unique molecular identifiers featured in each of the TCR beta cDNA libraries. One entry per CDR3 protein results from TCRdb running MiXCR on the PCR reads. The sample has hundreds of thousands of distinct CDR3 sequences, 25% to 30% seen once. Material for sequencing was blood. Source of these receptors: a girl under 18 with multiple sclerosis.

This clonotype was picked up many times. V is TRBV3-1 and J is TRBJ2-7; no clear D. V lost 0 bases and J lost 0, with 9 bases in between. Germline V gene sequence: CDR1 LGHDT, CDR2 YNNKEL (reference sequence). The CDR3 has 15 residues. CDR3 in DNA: TGTGCCAGCAGCCAAGAACCCGGTTTCTCCTACGAGCAGTACTTC. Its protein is CASSQEPGFSYEQYF.

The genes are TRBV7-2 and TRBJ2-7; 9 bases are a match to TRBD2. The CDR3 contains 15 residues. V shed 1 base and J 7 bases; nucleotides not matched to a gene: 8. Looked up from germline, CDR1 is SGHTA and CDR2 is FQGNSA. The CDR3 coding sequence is TGTGCCAGCAGCTTAGTCGCGGGGGGGTTGGGAGAGCAGTACTTC. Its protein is CASSLVAGGLGEQYF.

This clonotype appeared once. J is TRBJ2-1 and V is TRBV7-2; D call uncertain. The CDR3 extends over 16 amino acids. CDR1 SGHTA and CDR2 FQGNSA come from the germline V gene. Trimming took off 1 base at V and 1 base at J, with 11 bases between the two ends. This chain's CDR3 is CASSLESRPSYNEQFF. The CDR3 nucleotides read TGTGCCAGCAGCTTAGAGTCCAGGCCGTCCTACAATGAGCAGTTCTTC.

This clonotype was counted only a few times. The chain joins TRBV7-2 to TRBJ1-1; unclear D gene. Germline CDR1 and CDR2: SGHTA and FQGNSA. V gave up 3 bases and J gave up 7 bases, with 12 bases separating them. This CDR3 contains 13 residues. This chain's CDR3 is CASSFGGLGEAFF. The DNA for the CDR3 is TGTGCCAGCAGCTTTGGCGGACTGGGTGAAGCTTTCTTT. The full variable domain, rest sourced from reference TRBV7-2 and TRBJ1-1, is GAGVSQSPSNKVTEKGKDVELRCDPISGHTALYWYRQSLGQGLEFLIYFQGNSAPDKSGLPSDRFSAERTGGSVSTLTIQRTQQEDSAVYLCASSFGGLGEAFFGQGTRLTVV.

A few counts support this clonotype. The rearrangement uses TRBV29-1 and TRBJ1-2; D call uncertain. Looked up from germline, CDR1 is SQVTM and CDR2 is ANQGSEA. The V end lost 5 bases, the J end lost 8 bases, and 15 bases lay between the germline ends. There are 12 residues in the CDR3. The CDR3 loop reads CSVLQNPRGYTF. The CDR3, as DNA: TGCAGCGTTCTCCAAAATCCTCGAGGCTACACCTTC. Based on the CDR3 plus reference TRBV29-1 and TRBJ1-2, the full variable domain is SAVISQKPSRDICQRGTSLTIQCQVDSQVTMMFWYRQQPGQSLTLIATANQGSEATYESGFVIDKFPISRPNLTFSTLTVSNMSPEDSSIYLCSVLQNPRGYTFGSGTRLTVV.

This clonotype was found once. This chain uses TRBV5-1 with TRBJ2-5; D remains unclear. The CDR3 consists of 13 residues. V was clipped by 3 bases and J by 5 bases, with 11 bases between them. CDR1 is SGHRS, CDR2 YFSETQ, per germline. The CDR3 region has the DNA TGCGCCAGCAGCTCGGACGTGGGGGAGACCCAGTACTTC. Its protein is CASSSDVGETQYF.

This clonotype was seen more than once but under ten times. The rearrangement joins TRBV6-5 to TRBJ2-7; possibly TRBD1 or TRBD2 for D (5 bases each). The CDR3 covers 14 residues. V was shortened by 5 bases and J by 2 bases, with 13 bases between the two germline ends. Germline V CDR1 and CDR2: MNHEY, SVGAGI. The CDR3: CASSEGTATYEQYF. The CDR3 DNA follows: TGTGCCAGCAGTGAAGGGACGGCGACCTACGAGCAGTACTTC.

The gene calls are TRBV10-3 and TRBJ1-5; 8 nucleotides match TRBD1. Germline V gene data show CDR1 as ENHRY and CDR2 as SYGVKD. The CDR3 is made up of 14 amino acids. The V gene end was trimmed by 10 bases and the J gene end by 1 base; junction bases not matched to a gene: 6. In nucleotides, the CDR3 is TGTGCCACCGAGACAGGGGTCAGCAATCAGCCCCAGCATTTT. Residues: CATETGVSNQPQHF.

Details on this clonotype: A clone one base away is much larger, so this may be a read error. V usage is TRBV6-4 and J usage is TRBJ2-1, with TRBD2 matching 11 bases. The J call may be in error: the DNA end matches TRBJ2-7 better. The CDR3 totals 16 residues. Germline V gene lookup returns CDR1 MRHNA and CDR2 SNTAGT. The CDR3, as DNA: TGTGCCAGCAGCTTAGCGGGAGGGCCTTCCTACAATGAGCAGTACTTC. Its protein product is CASSLAGGPSYNEQYF.

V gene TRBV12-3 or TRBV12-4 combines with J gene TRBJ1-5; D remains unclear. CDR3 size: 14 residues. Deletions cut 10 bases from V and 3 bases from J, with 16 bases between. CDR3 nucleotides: TGTGCCACCAACGTGGGCGGATCCAATCAGCCCCAGCATTTT. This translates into CATNVGGSNQPQHF.

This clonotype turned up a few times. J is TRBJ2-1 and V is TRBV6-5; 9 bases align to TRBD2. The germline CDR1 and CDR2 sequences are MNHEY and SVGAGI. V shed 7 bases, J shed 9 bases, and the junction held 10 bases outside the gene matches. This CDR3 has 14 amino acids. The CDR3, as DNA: TGTGCCAGCACCAACATAGCGGGAGCGGGTGAGCAGTTCTTC. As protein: CASTNIAGAGEQFF.

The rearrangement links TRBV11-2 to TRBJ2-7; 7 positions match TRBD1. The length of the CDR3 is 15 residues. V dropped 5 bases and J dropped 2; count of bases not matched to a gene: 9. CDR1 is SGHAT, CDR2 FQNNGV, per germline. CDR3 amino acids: CASSRSGTVPYEQYF. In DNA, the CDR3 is TGTGCCAGCAGCCGATCCGGGACAGTACCCTACGAGCAGTACTTC.

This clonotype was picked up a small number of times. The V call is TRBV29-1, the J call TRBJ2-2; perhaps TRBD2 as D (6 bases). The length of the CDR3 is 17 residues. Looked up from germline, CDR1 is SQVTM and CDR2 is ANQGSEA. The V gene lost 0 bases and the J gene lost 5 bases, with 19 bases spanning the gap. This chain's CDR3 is CSVEELAGTAGTGELFF. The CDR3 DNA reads TGCAGCGTTGAAGAGCTTGCTGGGACGGCGGGGACCGGGGAGCTGTTTTTT.

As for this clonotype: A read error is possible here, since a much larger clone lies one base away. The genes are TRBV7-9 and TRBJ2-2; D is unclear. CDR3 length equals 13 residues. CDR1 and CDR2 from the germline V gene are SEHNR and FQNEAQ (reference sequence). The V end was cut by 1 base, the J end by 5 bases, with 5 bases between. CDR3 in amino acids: CASSLGWTGELFF. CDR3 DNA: TGTGCCAGCAGCTTAGGGTGGACCGGGGAGCTGTTTTTT.

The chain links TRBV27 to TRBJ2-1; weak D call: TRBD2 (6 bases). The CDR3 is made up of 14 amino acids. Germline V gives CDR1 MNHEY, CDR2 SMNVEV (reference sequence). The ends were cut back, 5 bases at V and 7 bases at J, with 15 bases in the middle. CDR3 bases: TGTGCCAGCAGTCCAATACGGGGGAGGAATGAGCAGTTCTTC. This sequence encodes CASSPIRGRNEQFF.

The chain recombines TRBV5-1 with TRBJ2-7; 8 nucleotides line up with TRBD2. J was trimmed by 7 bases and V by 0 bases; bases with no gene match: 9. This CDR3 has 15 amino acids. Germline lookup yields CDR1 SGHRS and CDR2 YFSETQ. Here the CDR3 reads CASSLAGGPVNEQYF. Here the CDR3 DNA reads TGCGCCAGCAGCTTGGCGGGGGGGCCGGTTAATGAGCAGTACTTC.

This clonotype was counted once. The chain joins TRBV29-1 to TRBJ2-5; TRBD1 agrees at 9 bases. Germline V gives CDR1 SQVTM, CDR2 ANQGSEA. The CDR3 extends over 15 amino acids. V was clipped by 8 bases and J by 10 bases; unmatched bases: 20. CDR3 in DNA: TGCAGCATCGGGGACCCGGGACAGGGTCGTTGGGTCCAGTACTTC. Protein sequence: CSIGDPGQGRWVQYF.

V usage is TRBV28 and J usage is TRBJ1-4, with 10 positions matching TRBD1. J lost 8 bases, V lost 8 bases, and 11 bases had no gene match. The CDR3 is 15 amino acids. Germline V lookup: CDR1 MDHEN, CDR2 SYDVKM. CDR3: CASVSPGQGVEKLFF. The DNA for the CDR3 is TGTGCCAGCGTTAGCCCAGGACAGGGGGTCGAAAAACTGTTTTTT.

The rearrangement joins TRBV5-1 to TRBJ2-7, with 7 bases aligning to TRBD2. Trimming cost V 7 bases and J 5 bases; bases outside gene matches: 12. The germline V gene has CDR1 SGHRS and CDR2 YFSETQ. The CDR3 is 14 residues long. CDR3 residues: CASWGGATSHEQYF. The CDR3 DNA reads TGCGCCAGCTGGGGAGGGGCGACATCCCACGAGCAGTACTTC.

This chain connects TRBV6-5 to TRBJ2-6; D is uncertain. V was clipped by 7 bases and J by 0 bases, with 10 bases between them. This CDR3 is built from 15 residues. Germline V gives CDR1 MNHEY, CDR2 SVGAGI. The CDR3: CASTLTYSGANVLTF. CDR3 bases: TGTGCCAGCACCCTGACCTACTCTGGGGCCAACGTCCTGACTTTC.

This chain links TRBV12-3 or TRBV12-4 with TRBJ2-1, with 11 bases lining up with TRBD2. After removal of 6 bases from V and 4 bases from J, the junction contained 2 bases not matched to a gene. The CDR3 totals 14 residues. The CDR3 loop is CASRGTSGYNEQFF. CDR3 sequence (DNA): TGTGCCAGCAGGGGGACTAGCGGATACAATGAGCAGTTCTTC.

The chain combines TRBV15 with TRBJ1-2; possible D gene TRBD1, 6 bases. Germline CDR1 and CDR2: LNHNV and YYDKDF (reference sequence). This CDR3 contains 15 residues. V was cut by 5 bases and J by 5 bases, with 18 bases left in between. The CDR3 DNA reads TGTGCCACCAGCGCAGCCCGGGGGCGGTGGTATGGCTACACCTTC. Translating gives CATSAARGRWYGYTF.

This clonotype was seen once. The CDR3 region has the DNA TGCAGTGCTAGAGAATTACAGGGACATAGCAATCAGCCCCAGCATTTT. Translation gives CSARELQGHSNQPQHF. The chain combines TRBV20-1 with TRBJ1-5; D is perhaps TRBD1 (6 bases). Looked up from germline, CDR1 is DFQATT and CDR2 is SNEGSKA (reference sequence). This CDR3 has 16 amino acids. Trimming removed 0 bases at V and 0 bases at J, with 12 bases between.

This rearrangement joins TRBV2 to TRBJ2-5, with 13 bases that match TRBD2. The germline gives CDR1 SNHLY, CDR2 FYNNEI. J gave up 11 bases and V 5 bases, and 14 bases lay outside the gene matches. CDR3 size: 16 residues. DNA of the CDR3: TGTGCCAGCAGTCCAGAGGGACTAGCGGGGAACAATGAGCAGTACTTC. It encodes CASSPEGLAGNNEQYF.

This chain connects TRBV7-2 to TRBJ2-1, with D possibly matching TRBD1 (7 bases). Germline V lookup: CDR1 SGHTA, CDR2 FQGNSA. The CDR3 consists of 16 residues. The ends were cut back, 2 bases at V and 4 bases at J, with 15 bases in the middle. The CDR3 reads CASSLQGDFGYNEQFF. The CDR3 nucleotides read TGTGCCAGCAGCTTACAGGGGGACTTCGGGTACAATGAGCAGTTCTTC.

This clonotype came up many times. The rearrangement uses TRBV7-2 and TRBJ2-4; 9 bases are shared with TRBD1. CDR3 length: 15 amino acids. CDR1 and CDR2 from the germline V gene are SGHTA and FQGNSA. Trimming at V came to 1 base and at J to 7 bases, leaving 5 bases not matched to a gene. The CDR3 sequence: CASSLGGQGWNIQYF. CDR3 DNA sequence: TGTGCCAGCAGCTTAGGGGGACAGGGTTGGAACATTCAGTACTTC.

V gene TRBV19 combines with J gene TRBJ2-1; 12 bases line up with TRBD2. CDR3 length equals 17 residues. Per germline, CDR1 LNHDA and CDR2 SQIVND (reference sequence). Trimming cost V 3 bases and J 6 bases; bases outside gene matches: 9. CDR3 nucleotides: TGTGCCAGTAGTATGTTCTCGCCTAGCGGGGGGGCCAATGAGCAGTTCTTC. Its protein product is CASSMFSPSGGANEQFF.

CDR3 in amino acids: CASSQSLLADEQFF. The DNA of the CDR3 is TGCGCCAGCAGCCAAAGTCTACTAGCCGATGAGCAGTTCTTC. The chain is built from TRBV4-3 and TRBJ2-1; maybe TRBD2 (6 bases). The CDR3 has 14 amino acids. The germline CDR1 and CDR2 sequences are LGHNA and YSLEER. V was pared by 2 bases and J by 8 bases, with 13 bases between.

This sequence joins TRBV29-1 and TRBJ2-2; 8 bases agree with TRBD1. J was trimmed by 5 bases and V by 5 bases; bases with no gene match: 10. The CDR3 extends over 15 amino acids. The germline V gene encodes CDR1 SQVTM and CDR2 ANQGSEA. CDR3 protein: CSVRPGTGLTGELFF. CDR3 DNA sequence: TGCAGCGTTAGACCCGGGACAGGTTTAACCGGGGAGCTGTTTTTT.

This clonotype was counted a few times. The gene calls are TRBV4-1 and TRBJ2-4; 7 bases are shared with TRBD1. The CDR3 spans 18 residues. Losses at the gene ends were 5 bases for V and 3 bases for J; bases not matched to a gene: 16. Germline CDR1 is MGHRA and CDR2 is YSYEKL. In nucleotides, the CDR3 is TGCGCCAGCAGCGATGTTGATGGGACAGTCAGTAGCAAAAACATTCAGTACTTC. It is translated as CASSDVDGTVSSKNIQYF.

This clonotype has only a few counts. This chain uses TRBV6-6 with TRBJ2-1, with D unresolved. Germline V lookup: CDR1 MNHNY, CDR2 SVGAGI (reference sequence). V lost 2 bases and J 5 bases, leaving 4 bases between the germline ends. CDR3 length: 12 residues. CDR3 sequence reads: CASSYLDNEQFF. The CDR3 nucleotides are TGTGCCAGCAGTTACCTGGACAATGAGCAGTTCTTC.